This is a list of T cell receptor beta chains from one sample in a study of cytomegalovirus exposure and HLA in healthy donors. Here immunoSEQ multiplex PCR was the method, and the copy in TCRdb shows in-frame clones only, minus some. The sample carries more than 100,000 clones, 65% to 85% recorded once. The sample was PBMCs. These receptors were collected from a man over 45 in good health and CMV-seronegative. The CDR3 runs from the conserved cysteine through the conserved F or W. The D gene is left open where the match is weak. Clone sizes are given selectively: once, few, many, or a class where the clone is expanded.

>TRBD1|TRBJ1-1|few|TRBV5-6
CASSRQGQANTEAFF
TGTGCCAGCAGCCGGCAAGGACAGGCCAACACTGAAGCTTTCTTT
>.|TRBJ2-7|.|TRBV5-6
CASSSGTYEQYF
TGTGCCAGCAGCTCCGGGACTTACGAGCAGTACTTC
>.|TRBJ1-3|.|TRBV7-2
CASSSLSGNTIYF
TGTGCCAGCAGCTCGCTGAGCGGAAACACCATATATTTT
>.|TRBJ2-5|.|TRBV10-3
CAIRTPWRWGIETQYF
TGTGCCATCAGGACCCCGTGGAGGTGGGGTATAGAGACCCAGTACTTC
>TRBD1|TRBJ1-1|few|TRBV4-3
CASSPGGSTEAFF
TGCGCCAGCAGCCCAGGGGGGAGCACTGAAGCTTTCTTT
>.|TRBJ1-1|.|TRBV5-1
CASRGYRGGTEAFF
TGCGCCAGCAGAGGTTACAGAGGGGGCACTGAAGCTTTCTTT
>.|TRBJ2-7|.|TRBV15
CATSSQYPYEQYF
TGTGCCACCAGCAGCCAGTACCCCTACGAGCAGTACTTC
>TRBD2|TRBJ2-3|.|TRBV7-9
CASSPTSGGRTDTQYF
TGTGCCAGCAGCCCGACTAGCGGGGGACGCACAGATACGCAGTATTTT
>.|TRBJ2-1|.|TRBV7-9
CASSLDLTTGHEQFF
TGTGCCAGCAGCTTAGATTTGACTACCGGGCATGAGCAGTTCTTC
>.|TRBJ2-1|.|TRBV6-4
CASSDSGRASYNEQFF
TGTGCCAGCAGTGACTCGGGCAGGGCGTCCTACAATGAGCAGTTCTTC
>.|TRBJ1-1|.|TRBV5-6
CASSLYGTEAFF
TGTGCCAGCAGCCTTTACGGCACTGAAGCTTTCTTT
>TRBD2|TRBJ2-5|few|TRBV29-1
CSVEVGGETQYF
TGCAGCGTTGAAGTGGGGGGGGAGACCCAGTACTTC
>.|TRBJ1-2|.|TRBV7-8
CASSSRGTGGGYTF
TGTGCCAGCAGCTCTAGGGGTACGGGTGGGGGCTACACCTTC
>TRBD2|TRBJ2-7|few|TRBV5-4
CASSRHGTMREQYF
TGTGCCAGCAGCCGACACGGGACTATGCGCGAGCAGTACTTC
>TRBD1|TRBJ1-2|.|TRBV18
CASSPTGVYGYTF
TGTGCCAGCTCCCCCACAGGGGTCTATGGCTACACCTTC
>.|TRBJ2-3|once|TRBV4-3
CASSQFSGTQYF
TGCGCCAGCAGCCAATTTAGCGGTACGCAGTATTTT
>TRBD2|TRBJ2-4|.|TRBV9
CASSELAGGHIQYF
TGTGCCAGCAGCGAACTAGCGGGGGGGCACATTCAGTACTTC
>.|TRBJ1-1|.|TRBV6-6
CASSYGGGNTEAFF
TGTGCCAGCAGTTACGGGGGGGGGAACACTGAAGCTTTCTTT
>.|TRBJ1-1|.|TRBV27
CASSLNPLMTEAFF
TGTGCCAGCAGTTTAAATCCCCTAATGACTGAAGCTTTCTTT
>.|TRBJ2-3|.|TRBV4-3
CASSQVFPDTQYF
TGCGCCAGCAGCCAAGTATTCCCAGATACGCAGTATTTT
>TRBD2|TRBJ2-5|.|TRBV28
CASSLTSGRAGETQYF
TGTGCCAGCAGTTTGACTAGCGGGAGGGCAGGGGAGACCCAGTACTTC
>TRBD1|TRBJ1-1|.|TRBV9
CASSEGANTEAFF
TGTGCCAGCAGCGAGGGGGCGAACACTGAAGCTTTCTTT
>.|TRBJ1-1|.|TRBV10-2
CASSEPQNTEAFF
TGCGCCAGCAGTGAGCCCCAGAACACTGAAGCTTTCTTT
>.|TRBJ2-3|.|TRBV4-3
CASSQVTGRTDTQYF
TGCGCCAGCAGCCAAGTCACAGGGCGGACAGATACGCAGTATTTT
>TRBD1|TRBJ1-4|.|TRBV6-1
CASRLNTGEGEKLFF
TGTGCCAGCAGACTCAACACAGGGGAAGGCGAAAAACTGTTTTTT